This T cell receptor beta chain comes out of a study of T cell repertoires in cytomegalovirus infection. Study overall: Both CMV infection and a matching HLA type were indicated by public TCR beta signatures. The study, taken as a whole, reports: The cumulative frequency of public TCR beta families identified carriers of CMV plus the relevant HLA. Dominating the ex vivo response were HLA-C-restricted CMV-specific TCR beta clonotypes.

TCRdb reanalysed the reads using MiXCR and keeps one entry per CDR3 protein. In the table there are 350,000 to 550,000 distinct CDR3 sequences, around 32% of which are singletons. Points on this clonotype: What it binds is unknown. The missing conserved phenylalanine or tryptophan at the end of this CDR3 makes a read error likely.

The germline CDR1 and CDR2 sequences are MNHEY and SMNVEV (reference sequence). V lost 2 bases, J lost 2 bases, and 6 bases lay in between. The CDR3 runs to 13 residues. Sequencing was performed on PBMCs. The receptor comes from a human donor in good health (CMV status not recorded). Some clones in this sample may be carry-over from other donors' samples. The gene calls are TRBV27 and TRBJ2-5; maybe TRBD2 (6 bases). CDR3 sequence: CASSLGTQETQYL. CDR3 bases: TGTGCCAGCAGTTTAGGGACTCAAGAGACCCAGTACTTA.